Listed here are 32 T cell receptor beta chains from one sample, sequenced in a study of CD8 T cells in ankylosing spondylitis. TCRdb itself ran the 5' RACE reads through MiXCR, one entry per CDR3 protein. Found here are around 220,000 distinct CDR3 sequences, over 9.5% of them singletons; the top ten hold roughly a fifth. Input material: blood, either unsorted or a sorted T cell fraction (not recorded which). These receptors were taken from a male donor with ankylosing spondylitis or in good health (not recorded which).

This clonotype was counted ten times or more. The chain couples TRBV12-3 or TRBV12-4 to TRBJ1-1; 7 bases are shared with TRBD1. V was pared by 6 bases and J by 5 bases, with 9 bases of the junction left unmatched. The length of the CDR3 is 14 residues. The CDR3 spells CASRRTGAGTEAFF. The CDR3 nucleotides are TGTGCCAGCAGGCGTACAGGGGCGGGAACTGAAGCTTTCTTT.

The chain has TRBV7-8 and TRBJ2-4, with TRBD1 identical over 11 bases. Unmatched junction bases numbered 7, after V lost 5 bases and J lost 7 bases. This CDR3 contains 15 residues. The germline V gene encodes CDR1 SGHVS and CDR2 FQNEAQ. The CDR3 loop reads CASSTSGTGGNIQYF. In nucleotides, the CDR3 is TGTGCCAGCAGCACCTCTGGGACAGGGGGGAACATTCAGTACTTC. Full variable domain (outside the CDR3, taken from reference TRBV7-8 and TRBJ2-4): GAGVSQSPRYKVAKRGQDVALRCDPISGHVSLFWYQQALGQGPEFLTYFQNEAQLDKSGLPSDRFFAERPEGSVSTLKIQRTQQEDSAVYLCASSTSGTGGNIQYFGAGTRLSVL.

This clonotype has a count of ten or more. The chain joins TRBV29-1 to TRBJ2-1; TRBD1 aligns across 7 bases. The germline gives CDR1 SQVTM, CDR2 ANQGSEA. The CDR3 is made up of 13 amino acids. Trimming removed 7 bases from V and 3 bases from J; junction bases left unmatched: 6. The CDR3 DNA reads TGCAGCGCGCCGGGACAGCGCTACAATGAGCAGTTCTTC. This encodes CSAPGQRYNEQFF.

CDR3 in DNA: TGCAGCGTTGAGACAGGGGATCACGACGAGCAGTACTTC. Its protein product is CSVETGDHDEQYF. The J gene is TRBJ2-7, the V gene TRBV29-1; 8 bases agree with TRBD1. J was trimmed by 5 bases and V by 3 bases; bases with no gene match: 6. Germline CDR1 SQVTM, CDR2 ANQGSEA. This CDR3 comprises 13 residues.

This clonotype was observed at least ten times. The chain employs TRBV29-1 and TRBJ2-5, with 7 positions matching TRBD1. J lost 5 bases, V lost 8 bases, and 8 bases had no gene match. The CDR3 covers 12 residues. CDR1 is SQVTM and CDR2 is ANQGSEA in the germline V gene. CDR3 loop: CSSETGHETQYF. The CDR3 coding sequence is TGCAGCTCGGAGACAGGGCACGAGACCCAGTACTTC.

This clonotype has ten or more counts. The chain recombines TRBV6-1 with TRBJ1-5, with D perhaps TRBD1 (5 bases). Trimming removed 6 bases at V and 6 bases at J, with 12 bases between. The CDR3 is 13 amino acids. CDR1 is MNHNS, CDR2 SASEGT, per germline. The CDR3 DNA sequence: TGTGCCAGCAGAGGACAAAGGGGTCAGCCCCAGCATTTT. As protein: CASRGQRGQPQHF.

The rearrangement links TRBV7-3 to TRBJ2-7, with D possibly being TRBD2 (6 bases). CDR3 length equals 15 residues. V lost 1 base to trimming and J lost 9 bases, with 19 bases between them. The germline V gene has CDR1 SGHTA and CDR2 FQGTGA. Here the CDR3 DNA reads TGTGCCAGCAGCTTAAGGGCAGAGGAGGGGTATAGGCAGTACTTC. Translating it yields CASSLRAEEGYRQYF.

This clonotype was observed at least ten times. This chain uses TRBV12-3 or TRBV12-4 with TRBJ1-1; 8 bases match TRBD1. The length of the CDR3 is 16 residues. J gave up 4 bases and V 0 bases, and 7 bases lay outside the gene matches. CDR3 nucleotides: TGTGCCAGCAGTTTAGCCCCGGGACAGGATCTCACTGAAGCTTTCTTT. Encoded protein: CASSLAPGQDLTEAFF.

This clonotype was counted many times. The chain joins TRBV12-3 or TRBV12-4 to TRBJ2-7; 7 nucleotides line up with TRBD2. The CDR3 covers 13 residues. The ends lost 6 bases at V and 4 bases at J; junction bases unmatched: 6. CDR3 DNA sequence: TGTGCCAGCAGCAGAAAAGCGGGGTACGAGCAGTACTTC. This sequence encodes CASSRKAGYEQYF.

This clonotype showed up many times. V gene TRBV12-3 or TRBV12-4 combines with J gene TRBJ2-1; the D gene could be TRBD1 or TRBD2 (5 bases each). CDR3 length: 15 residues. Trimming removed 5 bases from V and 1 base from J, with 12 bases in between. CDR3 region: CASSPEGSSYNEQFF. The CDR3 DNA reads TGTGCCAGCAGTCCAGAGGGGAGTTCCTACAATGAGCAGTTCTTC.

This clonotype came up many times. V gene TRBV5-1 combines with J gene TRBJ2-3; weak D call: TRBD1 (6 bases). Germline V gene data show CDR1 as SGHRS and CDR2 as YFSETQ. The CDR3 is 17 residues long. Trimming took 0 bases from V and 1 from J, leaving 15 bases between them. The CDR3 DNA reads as TGCGCCAGCAGCTTGGATCTGGGGGCGAAAGGCACAGATACGCAGTATTTT. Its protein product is CASSLDLGAKGTDTQYF.

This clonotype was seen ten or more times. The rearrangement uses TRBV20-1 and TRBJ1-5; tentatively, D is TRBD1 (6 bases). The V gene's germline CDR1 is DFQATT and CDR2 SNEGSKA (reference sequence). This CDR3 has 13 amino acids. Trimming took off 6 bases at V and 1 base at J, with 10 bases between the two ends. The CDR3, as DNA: TGCAGTGCGGACGGACAGAGCAATCAGCCCCAGCATTTT. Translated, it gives CSADGQSNQPQHF.

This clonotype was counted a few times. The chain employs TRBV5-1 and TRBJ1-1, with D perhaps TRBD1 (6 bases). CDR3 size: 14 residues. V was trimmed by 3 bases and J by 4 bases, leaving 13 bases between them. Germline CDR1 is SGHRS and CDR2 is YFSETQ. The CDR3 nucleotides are TGCGCCAGCAGCTCGGAAACAGGGTCCACTGAAGCTTTCTTT. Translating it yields CASSSETGSTEAFF. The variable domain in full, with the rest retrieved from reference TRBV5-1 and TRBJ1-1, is KAGVTQTPRYLIKTRGQQVTLSCSPISGHRSVSWYQQTPGQGLQFLFEYFSETQRNKGNFPGRFSGRQFSNSRSEMNVSTLELGDSALYLCASSSETGSTEAFFGQGTRLTVV.

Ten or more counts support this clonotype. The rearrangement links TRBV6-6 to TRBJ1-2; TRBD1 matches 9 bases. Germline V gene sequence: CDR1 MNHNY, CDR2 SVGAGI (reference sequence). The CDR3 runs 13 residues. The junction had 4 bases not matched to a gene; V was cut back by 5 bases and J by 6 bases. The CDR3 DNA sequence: TGTGCCAGCAGTGACAGGGGGAGCGATGGCTACACCTTC. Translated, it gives CASSDRGSDGYTF.

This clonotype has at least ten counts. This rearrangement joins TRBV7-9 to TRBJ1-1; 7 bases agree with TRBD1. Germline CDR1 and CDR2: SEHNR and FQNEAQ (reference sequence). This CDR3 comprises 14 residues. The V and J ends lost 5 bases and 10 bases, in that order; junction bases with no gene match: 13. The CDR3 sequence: CASSPLGTVKGAFF. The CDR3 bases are TGTGCCAGCAGCCCACTAGGGACAGTAAAAGGAGCTTTCTTT.

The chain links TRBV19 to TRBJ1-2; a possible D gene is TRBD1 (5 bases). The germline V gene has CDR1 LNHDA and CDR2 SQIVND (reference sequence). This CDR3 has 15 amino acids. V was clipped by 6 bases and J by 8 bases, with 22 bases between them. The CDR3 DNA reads TGTGCCAGTAGCACCCAGAAGGGGTCTATGACCGGCTACACCTTC. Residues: CASSTQKGSMTGYTF.

The CDR3 reads CASSLSPTGAIYEKLFF. The CDR3 region has the DNA TGTGCCAGCAGCTTATCGCCCACAGGGGCGATCTATGAAAAACTGTTTTTT. The chain links TRBV7-9 to TRBJ1-4; 7 bases fit TRBD1. Germline V CDR1 and CDR2: SEHNR, FQNEAQ (reference sequence). Trimming cost V 2 bases and J 6 bases; bases outside gene matches: 12. The CDR3 is 17 residues long.

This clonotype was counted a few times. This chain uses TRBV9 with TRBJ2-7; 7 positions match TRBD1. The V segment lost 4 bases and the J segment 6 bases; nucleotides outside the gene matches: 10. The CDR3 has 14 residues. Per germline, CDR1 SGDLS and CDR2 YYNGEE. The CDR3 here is CASSRTGGTSEQYF. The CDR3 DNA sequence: TGTGCCAGCAGCAGGACAGGAGGAACGAGCGAGCAGTACTTC.

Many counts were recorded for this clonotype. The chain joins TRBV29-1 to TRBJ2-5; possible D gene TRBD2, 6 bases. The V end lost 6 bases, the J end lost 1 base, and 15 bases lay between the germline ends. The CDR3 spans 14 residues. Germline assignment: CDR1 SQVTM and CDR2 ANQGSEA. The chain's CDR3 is CSVKRGTSQETQYF. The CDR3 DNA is TGCAGCGTCAAAAGAGGGACTTCCCAAGAGACCCAGTACTTC.

CDR3 amino acids: CASSQGPHPDEQYF. In DNA, the CDR3 is TGTGCCAGCAGCCAAGGCCCTCATCCGGACGAGCAGTACTTC. J is TRBJ2-7 and V is TRBV3-1; D is unclear. The CDR3 is 14 residues long. The V gene's germline CDR1 is LGHDT and CDR2 YNNKEL (reference sequence). V dropped 1 base and J dropped 5 bases, with 12 bases sitting between them.

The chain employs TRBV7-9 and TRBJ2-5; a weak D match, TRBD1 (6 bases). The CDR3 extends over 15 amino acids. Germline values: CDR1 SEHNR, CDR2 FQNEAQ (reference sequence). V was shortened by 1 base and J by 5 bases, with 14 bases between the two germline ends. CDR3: CASSLGAGQRETQYF. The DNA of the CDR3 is TGTGCCAGCAGCTTAGGGGCCGGACAGCGGGAGACCCAGTACTTC.

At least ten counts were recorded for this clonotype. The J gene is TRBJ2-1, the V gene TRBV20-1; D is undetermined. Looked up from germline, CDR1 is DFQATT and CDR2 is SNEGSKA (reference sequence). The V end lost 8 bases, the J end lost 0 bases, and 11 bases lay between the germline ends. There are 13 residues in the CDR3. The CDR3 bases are TGCAGTACCCCCTGGAGCTCCTACAATGAGCAGTTCTTC. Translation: CSTPWSSYNEQFF.

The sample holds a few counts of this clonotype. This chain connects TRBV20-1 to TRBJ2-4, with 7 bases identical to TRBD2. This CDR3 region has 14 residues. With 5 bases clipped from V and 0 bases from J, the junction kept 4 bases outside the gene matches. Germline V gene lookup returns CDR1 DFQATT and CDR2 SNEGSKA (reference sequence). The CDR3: CSAGGDPAKNIQYF. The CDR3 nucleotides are TGCAGTGCTGGGGGGGACCCAGCCAAAAACATTCAGTACTTC.

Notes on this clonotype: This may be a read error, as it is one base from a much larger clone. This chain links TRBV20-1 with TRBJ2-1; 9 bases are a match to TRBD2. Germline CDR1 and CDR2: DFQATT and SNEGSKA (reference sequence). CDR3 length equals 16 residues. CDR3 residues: CSTRDAASGNFNEQFF. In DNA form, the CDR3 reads TGCAGTACTAGAGATGCGGCTAGCGGGAACTTCAATGAGCAGTTCTTC.

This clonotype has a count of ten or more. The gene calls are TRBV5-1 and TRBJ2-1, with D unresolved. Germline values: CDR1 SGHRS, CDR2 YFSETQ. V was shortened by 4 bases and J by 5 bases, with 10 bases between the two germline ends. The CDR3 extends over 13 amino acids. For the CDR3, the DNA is TGCGCCAGCAGCAATCTAGTGGACAATGAGCAGTTCTTC. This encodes CASSNLVDNEQFF.

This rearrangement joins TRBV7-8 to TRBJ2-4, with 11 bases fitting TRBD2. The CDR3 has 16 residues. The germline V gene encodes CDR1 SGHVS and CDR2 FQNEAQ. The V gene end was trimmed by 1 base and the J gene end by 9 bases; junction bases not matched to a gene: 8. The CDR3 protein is CASSLESSGGAGIQYF. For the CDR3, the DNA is TGTGCCAGCAGCTTAGAGAGTAGCGGGGGGGCGGGCATTCAGTACTTC.

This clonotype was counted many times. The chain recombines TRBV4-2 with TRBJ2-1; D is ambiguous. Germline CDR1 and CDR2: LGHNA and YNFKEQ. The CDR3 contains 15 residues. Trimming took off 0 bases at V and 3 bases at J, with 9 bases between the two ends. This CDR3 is CASSQDAGYYNEQFF. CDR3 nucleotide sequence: TGTGCCAGCAGCCAAGATGCTGGATACTACAATGAGCAGTTCTTC.

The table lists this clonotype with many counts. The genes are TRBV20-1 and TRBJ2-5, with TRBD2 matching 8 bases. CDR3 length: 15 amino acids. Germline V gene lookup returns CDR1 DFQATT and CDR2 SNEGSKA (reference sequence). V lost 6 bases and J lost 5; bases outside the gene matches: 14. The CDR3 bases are TGCAGTGCCCCCCCTGGACTAGCAGGGTGGGAGACCCAGTACTTC. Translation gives CSAPPGLAGWETQYF.

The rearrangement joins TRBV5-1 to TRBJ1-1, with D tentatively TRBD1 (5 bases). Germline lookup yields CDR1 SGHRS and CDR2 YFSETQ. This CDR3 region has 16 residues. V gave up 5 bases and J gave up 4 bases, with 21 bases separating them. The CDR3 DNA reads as TGCGCCAGCAGTCTTGGGGCACGGGCCGGCGGCACTGAAGCTTTCTTT. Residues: CASSLGARAGGTEAFF.

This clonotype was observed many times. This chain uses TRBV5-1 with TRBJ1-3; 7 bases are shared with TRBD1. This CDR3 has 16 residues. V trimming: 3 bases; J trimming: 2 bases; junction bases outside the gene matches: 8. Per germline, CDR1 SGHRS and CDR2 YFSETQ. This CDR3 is CASSWTEGATGNTIYF. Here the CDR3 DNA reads TGCGCCAGCAGCTGGACGGAGGGGGCCACTGGAAACACCATATATTTT.

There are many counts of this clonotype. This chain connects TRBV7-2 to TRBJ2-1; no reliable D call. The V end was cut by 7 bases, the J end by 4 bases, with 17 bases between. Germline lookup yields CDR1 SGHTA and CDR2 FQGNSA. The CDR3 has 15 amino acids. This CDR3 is CASTPIRASYNEQFF. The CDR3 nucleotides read TGTGCCAGCACGCCTATCCGGGCCAGTTACAATGAGCAGTTCTTC.

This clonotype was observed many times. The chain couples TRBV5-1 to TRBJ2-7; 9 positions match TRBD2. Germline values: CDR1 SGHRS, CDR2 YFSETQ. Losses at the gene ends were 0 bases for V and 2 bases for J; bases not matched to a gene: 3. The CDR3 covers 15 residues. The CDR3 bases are TGCGCCAGCAGCTTGGATCCTAGCGGGGCCTACGAGCAGTACTTC. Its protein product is CASSLDPSGAYEQYF. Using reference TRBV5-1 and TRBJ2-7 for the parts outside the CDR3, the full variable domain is KAGVTQTPRYLIKTRGQQVTLSCSPISGHRSVSWYQQTPGQGLQFLFEYFSETQRNKGNFPGRFSGRQFSNSRSEMNVSTLELGDSALYLCASSLDPSGAYEQYFGPGTRLTVT.